This T cell receptor (beta chain) comes out of a study of cytomegalovirus exposure and HLA in healthy donors. About this clone itself: Its antigen is undetermined. Its ends do not fully match the called genes, so a read error is possible.

Both 60 Vbeta primers and 13 Jbeta primers went into the PCR. In the study's own analysis: It was a later analysis that counted tens of millions of unique TCR beta chains, of which roughly 11 million were shared. Generated by immunoSEQ multiplex PCR, the TCRdb table keeps only in-frame clones and is missing some. D and trimming were read from the DNA, whereas the V and J calls and clone size are those reported in that table. The sample comprises over 200,000 clones, roughly 75% of which are singletons, and 1.5% to 2% rests with the top ten. Germline CDR1 is SEHNR and CDR2 is FQNEAQ (reference sequence). The CDR3 spans 16 residues. General study findings and limits: Serostatus for CMV was the only available immune exposure information. Later work showed greater clonal expansion in HLA-associated TCR beta chains than in equally common others.

This receptor was taken from a woman in her 30s in good health and CMV-seronegative. Sequenced material: PBMCs. The chain joins TRBV7-9 to TRBJ1-1; weak D call: TRBD1 (5 bases). In DNA, the CDR3 is TGTTCCAGCAGCTTTGATGGGGGGTCGATGTTCACTGAAGCTTTCTTT. Translation gives CSSSFDGGSMFTEAFF.